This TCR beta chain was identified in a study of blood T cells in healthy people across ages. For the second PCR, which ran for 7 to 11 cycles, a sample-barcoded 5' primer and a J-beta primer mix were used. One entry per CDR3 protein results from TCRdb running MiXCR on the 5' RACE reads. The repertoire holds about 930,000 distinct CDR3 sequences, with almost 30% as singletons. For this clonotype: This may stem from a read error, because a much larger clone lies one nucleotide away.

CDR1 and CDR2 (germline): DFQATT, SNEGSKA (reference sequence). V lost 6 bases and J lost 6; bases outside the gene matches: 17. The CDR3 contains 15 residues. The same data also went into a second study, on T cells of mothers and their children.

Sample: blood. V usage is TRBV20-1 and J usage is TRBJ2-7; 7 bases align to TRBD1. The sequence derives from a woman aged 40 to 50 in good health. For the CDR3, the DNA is TGCAGTGCCCCTCCAGGGGGTAGCGCTACCTGCGAGCAGTACTTC. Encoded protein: CSAPPGGSATCEQYF.